A single TCR beta chain is shown here with its context. Its antigen is as yet unknown. Germline CDR1 and CDR2: SSHAT and FNYEAQ (reference sequence). The CDR3 totals 13 residues. V gave up 3 bases and J gave up 4 bases, with 10 bases separating them. The data were obtained in a study of long-term antiretroviral therapy in people with HIV. Running of the v3.0 immunoSEQ assay took place at survey level. Repertoires were generated with immunoSEQ multiplex PCR, while TCRdb's copy carries only in-frame clones and drops some. The sample includes roughly 25,000 clones, approximately 80% of them seen just once. Study-level results: Older ART regimens may have been in use when blood was drawn between about 2004 and 2018.

The chain couples TRBV7-7 to TRBJ2-7; the D gene is possibly TRBD2 (5 bases). The receptor comes from a woman aged 25 to 39 with HIV. The sample here was unsorted PBMCs, taken 1.1 years before starting antiretroviral therapy. CDR3 amino acids: CASSFESGYEQYF. The CDR3 DNA follows: TGTGCCAGCAGCTTTGAGTCGGGGTACGAGCAGTACTTC. Drawing the rest from reference TRBV7-7 and TRBJ2-7, the complete variable domain is GAGVSQSPRYKVTKRGQDVTLRCDPISSHATLYWYQQALGQGPEFLTYFNYEAQPDKSGLPSDRFSAERPEGSISTLTIQRTEQRDSAMYRCASSFESGYEQYFGPGTRLTVT.